The clone carrying this T cell receptor (beta chain) has a handful of counts. These data originate in a study of identical twins. Each CDR3 protein is one row after TCRdb ran MiXCR on the 5' RACE reads. The sample holds 600,000 to 800,000 distinct CDR3 sequences; about 20% are singletons and the top ten take around 4.4%. These same data were also listed under a study on T cells expressing NK-cell markers.

The origin of this receptor is a woman aged 18-29 years in good health. Sequencing input: PBMCs.

The CDR3 region has the DNA TGTGCCAGCAGTGGACAGGAATATGGAAACACCATATATTTT. Its translation: CASSGQEYGNTIYF. The chain has TRBV12-3 or TRBV12-4 and TRBJ1-3; 7 bases map to TRBD1. V lost 5 bases to trimming and J lost 3 bases; unmatched junction nucleotides: 4. The CDR3 runs 14 residues.